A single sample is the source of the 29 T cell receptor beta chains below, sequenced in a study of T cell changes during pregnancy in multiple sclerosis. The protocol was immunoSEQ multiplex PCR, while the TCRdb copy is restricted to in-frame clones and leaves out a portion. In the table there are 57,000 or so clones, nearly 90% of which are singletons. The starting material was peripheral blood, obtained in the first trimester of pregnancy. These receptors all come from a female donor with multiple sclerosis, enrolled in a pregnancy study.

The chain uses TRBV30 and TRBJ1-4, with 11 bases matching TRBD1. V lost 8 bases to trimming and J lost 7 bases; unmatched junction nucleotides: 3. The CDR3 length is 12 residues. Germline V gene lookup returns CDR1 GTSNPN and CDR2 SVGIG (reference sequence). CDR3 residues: CAGQGAGEKLFF. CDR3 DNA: TGTGCCGGACAGGGGGCCGGTGAAAAACTGTTTTTT.

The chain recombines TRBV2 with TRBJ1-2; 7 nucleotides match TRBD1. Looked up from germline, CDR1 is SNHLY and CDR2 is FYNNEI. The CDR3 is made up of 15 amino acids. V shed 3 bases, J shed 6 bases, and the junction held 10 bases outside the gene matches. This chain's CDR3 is CASSDRQGFFDGYTF. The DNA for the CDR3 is TGTGCCAGCAGTGATCGACAGGGATTTTTCGATGGCTACACCTTC. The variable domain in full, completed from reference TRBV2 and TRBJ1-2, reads EPEVTQTPSHQVTQMGQEVILRCVPISNHLYFYWYRQILGQKVEFLVSFYNNEISEKSEIFDDQFSVERPDGSNFTLKIRSTKLEDSAMYFCASSDRQGFFDGYTFGSGTRLTVV.

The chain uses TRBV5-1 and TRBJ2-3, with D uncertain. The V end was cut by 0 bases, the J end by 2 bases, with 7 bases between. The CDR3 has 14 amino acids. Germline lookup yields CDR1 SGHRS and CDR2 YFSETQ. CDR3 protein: CASSLGQDTDTQYF. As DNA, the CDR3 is TGCGCCAGCAGCTTGGGTCAGGACACAGATACGCAGTATTTT.

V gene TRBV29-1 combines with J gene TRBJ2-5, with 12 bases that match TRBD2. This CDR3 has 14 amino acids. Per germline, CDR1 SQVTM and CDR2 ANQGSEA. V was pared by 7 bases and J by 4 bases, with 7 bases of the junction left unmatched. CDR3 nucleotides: TGCAGCGGTAGACTAGCGGGAGCGGGAGAGACCCAGTACTTC. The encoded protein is CSGRLAGAGETQYF.

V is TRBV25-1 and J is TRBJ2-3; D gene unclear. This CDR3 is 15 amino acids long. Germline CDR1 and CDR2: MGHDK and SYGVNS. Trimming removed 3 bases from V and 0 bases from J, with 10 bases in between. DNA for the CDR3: TGTGCCAGCAGTGACTTGGGCCAGAGCACAGATACGCAGTATTTT. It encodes CASSDLGQSTDTQYF. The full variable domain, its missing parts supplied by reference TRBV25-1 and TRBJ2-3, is EADIYQTPRYLVIGTGKKITLECSQTMGHDKMYWYQQDPGMELHLIHYSYGVNSTEKGDLSSESTVSRIRTEHFPLTLESARPSHTSQYLCASSDLGQSTDTQYFGPGTRLTVL.

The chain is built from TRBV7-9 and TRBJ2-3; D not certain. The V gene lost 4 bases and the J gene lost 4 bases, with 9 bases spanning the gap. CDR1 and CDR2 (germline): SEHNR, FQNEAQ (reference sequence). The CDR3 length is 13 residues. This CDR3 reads CASSWHVADTQYF. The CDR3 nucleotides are TGTGCCAGCAGCTGGCACGTCGCAGATACGCAGTATTTT.

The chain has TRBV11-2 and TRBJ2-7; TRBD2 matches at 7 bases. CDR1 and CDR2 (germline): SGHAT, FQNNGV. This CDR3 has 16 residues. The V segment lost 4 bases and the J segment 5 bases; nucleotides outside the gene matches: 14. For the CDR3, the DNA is TGTGCCAGCAGCTCCCCTCTCGGGCGGGAGAATGACGAGCAGTACTTC. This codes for CASSSPLGRENDEQYF.

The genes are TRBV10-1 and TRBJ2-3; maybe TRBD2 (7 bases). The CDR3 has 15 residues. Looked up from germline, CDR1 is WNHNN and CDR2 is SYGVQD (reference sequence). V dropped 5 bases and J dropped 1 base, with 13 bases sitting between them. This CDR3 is CASSSGGGGTDTQYF. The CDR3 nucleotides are TGCGCCAGCAGTTCGGGGGGCGGCGGCACAGATACGCAGTATTTT.

The CDR3 protein is CATSRQGTMNTEAFF. CDR3 coding DNA: TGTGCCACATCCCGGCAGGGGACGATGAACACTGAAGCTTTCTTT. This sequence joins TRBV19 and TRBJ1-1; D is perhaps TRBD1 (6 bases). This CDR3 region has 15 residues. Germline V CDR1 and CDR2: LNHDA, SQIVND (reference sequence). V was shortened by 10 bases and J by 0 bases, with 18 bases between the two germline ends.

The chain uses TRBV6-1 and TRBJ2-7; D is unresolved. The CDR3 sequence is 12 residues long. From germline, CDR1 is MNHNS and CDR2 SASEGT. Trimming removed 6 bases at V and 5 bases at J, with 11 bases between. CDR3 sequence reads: CASREVSHEQYF. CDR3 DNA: TGTGCCAGCAGAGAGGTTTCCCACGAGCAGTACTTC.

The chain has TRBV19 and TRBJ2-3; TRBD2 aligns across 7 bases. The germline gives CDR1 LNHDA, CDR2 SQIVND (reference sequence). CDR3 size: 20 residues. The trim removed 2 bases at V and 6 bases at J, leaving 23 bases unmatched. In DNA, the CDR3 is TGTGCCAGTAGTATAATTTCAGCGGGAAGGGAGGGGACCGTCGGGGATACGCAGTATTTT. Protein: CASSIISAGREGTVGDTQYF.

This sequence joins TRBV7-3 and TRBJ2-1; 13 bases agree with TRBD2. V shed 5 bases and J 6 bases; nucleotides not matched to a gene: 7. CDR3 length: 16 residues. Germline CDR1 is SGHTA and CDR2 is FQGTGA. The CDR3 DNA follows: TGTGCCAGCAGCCAGAGGGGACTAGCGGGGAGCAATGAGCAGTTCTTC. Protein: CASSQRGLAGSNEQFF.

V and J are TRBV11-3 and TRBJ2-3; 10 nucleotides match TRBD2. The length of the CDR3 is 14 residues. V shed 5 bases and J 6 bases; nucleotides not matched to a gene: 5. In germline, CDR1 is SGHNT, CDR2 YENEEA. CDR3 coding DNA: TGTGCCAGCAGCCAGGCTAGCGGGAGTGATACGCAGTATTTT. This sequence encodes CASSQASGSDTQYF.

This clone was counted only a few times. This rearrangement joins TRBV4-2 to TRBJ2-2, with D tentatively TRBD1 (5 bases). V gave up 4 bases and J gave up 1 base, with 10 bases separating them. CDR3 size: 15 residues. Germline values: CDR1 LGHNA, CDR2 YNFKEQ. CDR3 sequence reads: CASSLGDRNTGELFF. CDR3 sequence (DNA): TGTGCCAGCAGCCTCGGAGACAGGAACACCGGGGAGCTGTTTTTT.

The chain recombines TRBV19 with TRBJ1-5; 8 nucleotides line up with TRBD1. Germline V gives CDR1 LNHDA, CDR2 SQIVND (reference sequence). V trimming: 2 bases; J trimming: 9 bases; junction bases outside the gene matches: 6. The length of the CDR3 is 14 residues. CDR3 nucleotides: TGTGCCAGTAGTATAATAAAGGGGACAGGGCCCCAGCATTTT. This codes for CASSIIKGTGPQHF.

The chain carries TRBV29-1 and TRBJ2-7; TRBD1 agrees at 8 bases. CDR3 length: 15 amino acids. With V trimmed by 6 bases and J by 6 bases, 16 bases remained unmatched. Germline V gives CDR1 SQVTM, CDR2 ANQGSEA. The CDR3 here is CSVFVGTTGAGEQYF. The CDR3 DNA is TGCAGCGTGTTTGTTGGGACGACAGGGGCGGGCGAGCAGTACTTC.

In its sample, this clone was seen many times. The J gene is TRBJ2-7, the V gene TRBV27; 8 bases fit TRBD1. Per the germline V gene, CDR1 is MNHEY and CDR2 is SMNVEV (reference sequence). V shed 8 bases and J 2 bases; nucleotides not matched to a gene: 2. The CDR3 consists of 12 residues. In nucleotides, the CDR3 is TGTGCCAGCGGACAGGGACCCTACGAGCAGTACTTC. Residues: CASGQGPYEQYF.

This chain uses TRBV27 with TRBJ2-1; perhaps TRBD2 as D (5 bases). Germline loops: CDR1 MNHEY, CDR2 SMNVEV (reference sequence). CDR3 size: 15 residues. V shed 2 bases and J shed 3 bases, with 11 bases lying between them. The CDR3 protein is CASSLLGGLYNEQFF. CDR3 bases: TGTGCCAGCAGTTTACTTGGCGGGCTCTACAATGAGCAGTTCTTC.

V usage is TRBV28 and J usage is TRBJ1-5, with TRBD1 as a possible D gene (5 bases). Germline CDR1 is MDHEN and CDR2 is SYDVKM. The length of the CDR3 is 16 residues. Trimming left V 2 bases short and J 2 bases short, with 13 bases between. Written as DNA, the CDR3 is TGTGCCAGCAGTTTAAAAGGGGTAGGGGGCAATCAGCCCCAGCATTTT. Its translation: CASSLKGVGGNQPQHF.

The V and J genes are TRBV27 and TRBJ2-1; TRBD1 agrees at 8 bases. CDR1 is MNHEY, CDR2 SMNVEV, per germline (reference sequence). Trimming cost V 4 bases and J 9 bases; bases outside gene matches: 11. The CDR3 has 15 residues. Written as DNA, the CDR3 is TGTGCCAGCAGTTCCCTCATTGCAGGGGGCGGTGAGCAGTTCTTC. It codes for CASSSLIAGGGEQFF.

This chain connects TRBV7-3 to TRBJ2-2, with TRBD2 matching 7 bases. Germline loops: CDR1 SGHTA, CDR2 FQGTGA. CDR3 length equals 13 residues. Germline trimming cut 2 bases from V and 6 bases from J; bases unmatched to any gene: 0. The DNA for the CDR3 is TGTGCCAGCAGCTTAGCGGGAGCCGGGGAGCTGTTTTTT. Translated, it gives CASSLAGAGELFF.

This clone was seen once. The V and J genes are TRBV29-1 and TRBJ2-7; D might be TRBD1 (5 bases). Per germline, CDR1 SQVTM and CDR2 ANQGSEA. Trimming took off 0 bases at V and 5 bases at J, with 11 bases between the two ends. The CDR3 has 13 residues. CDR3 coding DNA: TGCAGCGTTGAAGAGGGGCTAGGAGACGAGCAGTACTTC. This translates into CSVEEGLGDEQYF.

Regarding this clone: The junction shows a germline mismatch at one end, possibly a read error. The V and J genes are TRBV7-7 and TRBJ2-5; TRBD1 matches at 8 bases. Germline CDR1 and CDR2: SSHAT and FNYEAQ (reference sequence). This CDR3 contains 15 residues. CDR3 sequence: CASSLGVDRVETQYF. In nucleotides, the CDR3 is TGTGCTAGCAGCTTAGGGGTGGACAGGGTTGAGACCCAGTACTTC. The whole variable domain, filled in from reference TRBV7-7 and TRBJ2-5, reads GAGVSQSPRYKVTKRGQDVTLRCDPISSHATLYWYQQALGQGPEFLTYFNYEAQPDKSGLPSDRFSAERPEGSISTLTIQRTEQRDSAMYRCASSLGVDRVETQYFGPGTRLLVL.

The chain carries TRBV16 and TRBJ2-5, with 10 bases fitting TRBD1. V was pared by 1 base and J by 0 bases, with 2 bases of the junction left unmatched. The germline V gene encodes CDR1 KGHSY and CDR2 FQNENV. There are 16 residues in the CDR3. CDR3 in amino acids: CASSQLGQGYQETQYF. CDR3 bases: TGTGCCAGCAGCCAATTGGGACAGGGGTACCAAGAGACCCAGTACTTC.

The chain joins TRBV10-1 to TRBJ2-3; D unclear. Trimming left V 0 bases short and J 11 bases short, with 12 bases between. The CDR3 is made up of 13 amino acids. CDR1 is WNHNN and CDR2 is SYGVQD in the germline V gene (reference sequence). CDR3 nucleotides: TGCGCCAGCAGTGAGTCCAATGATCGCGGGCAGTATTTT. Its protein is CASSESNDRGQYF.

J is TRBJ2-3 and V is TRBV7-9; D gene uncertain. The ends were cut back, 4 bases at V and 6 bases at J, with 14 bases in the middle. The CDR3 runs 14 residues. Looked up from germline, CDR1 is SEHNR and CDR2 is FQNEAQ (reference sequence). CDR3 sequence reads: CASSSMPLGDTQYF. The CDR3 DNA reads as TGTGCCAGCAGCTCGATGCCCCTAGGCGATACGCAGTATTTT. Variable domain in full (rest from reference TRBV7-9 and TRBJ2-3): DTGVSQNPRHKITKRGQNVTFRCDPISEHNRLYWYRQTLGQGPEFLTYFQNEAQLEKSRLLSDRFSAERPKGSFSTLEIQRTEQGDSAMYLCASSSMPLGDTQYFGPGTRLTVL.

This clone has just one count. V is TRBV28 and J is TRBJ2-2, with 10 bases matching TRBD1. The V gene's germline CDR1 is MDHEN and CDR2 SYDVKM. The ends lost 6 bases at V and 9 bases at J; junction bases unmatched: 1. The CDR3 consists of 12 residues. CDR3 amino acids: CASRTGGRELFF. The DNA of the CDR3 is TGTGCCAGCAGGACAGGGGGCCGGGAGCTGTTTTTT.

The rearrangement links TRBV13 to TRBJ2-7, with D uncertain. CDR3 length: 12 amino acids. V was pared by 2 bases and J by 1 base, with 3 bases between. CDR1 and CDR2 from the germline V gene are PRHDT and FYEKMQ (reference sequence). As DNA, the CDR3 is TGTGCCAGCAGCTTACGGTCCTACGAGCAGTACTTC. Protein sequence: CASSLRSYEQYF. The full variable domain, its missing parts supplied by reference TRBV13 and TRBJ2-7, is AAGVIQSPRHLIKEKRETATLKCYPIPRHDTVYWYQQGPGQDPQFLISFYEKMQSDKGSIPDRFSAQQFSDYHSELNMSSLELGDSALYFCASSLRSYEQYFGPGTRLTVT.

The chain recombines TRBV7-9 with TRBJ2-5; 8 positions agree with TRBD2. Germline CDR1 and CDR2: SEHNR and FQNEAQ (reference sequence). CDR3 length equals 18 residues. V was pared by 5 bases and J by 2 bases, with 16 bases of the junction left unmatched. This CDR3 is CASSASPGLLAVQETQYF. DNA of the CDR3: TGTGCCAGCAGCGCCTCCCCGGGGTTACTAGCGGTTCAAGAGACCCAGTACTTC.